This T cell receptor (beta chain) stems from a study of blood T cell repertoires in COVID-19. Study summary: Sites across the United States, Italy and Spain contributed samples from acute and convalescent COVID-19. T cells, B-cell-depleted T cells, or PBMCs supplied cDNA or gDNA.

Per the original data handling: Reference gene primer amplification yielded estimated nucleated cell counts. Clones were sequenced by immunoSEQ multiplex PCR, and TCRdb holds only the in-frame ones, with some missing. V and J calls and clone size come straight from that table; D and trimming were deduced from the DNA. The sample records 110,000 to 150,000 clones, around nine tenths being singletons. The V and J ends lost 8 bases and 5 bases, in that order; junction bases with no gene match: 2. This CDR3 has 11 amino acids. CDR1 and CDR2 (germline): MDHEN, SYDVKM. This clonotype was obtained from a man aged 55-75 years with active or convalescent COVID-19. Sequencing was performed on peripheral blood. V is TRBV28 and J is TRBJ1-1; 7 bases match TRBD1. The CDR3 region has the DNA TGTGCCAGCCAGGGGGAAACTGAAGCTTTCTTT. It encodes CASQGETEAFF.